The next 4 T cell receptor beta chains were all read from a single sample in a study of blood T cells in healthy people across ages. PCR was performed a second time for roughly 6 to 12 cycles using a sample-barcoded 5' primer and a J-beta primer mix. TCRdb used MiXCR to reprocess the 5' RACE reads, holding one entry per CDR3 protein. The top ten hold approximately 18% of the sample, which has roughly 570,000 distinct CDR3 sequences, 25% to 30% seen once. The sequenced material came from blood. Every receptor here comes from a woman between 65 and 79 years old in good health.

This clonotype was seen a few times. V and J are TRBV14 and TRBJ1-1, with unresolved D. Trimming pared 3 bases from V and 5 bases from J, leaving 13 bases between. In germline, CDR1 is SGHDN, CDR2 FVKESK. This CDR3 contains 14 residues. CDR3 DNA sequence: TGTGCCAGCAGCCATACTCACGGGGAGACTGAAGCTTTCTTT. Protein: CASSHTHGETEAFF.

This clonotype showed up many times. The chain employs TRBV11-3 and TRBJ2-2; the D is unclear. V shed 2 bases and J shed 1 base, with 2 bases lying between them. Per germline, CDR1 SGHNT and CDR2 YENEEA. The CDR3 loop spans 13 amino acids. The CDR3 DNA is TGTGCCAGCAGCTTACAGAACACCGGGGAGCTGTTTTTT. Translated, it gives CASSLQNTGELFF. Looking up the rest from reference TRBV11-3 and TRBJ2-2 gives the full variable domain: EAGVVQSPRYKIIEKKQPVAFWCNPISGHNTLYWYLQNLGQGPELLIRYENEEAVDDSQLPKDRFSAERLKGVDSTLKIQPAELGDSAVYLCASSLQNTGELFFGEGSRLTVL.

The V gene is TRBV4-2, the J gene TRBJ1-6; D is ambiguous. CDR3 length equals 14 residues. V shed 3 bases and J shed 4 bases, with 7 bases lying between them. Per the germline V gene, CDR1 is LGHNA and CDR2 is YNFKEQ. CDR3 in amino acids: CASSQEKYNSPLHF. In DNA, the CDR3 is TGTGCCAGCAGCCAGGAGAAATATAATTCACCCCTCCACTTT.

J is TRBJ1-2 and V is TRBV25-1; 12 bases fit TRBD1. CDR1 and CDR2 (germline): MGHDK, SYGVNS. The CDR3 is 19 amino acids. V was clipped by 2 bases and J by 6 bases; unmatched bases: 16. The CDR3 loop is CASSEVPSGTGGKRDGYTF. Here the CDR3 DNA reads TGTGCCAGCAGTGAAGTCCCCTCCGGGACAGGGGGCAAGAGGGATGGCTACACCTTC.